One sample yielded the 11 T cell receptor beta chains listed below, sequenced in a study of blood T cell repertoires in COVID-19. TCRdb's table, derived via immunoSEQ multiplex PCR, lists solely in-frame clones and lacks some. The table shows around 120,000 clones, with more than 75% occurring only once. Sequenced material: peripheral blood. The receptors here all came from a man aged 45 to 65 with acute or convalescent COVID-19.

V usage is TRBV28 and J usage is TRBJ1-1; maybe TRBD1 (5 bases). Trimming removed 2 bases from V and 4 bases from J, with 11 bases in between. The CDR3 contains 14 residues. Germline-derived CDR1 and CDR2 are MDHEN and SYDVKM. CDR3 nucleotide sequence: TGTGCCAGCAGTTTAGGGGCCGGGCGCACTGAAGCTTTCTTT. Protein sequence: CASSLGAGRTEAFF.

V usage is TRBV19 and J usage is TRBJ2-1; 14 bases map to TRBD2. In germline, CDR1 is LNHDA, CDR2 SQIVND (reference sequence). V gave up 4 bases and J gave up 0 bases; unmatched junction bases: 5. The CDR3 extends over 18 amino acids. The CDR3 protein is CASSRGTSGSSSYNEQFF. The CDR3 DNA is TGTGCCAGTAGTAGGGGGACTAGCGGGAGCAGCTCCTACAATGAGCAGTTCTTC. The full variable domain, with the rest looked up from reference TRBV19 and TRBJ2-1, is DGGITQSPKYLFRKEGQNVTLSCEQNLNHDAMYWYRQDPGQGLRLIYYSQIVNDFQKGDIAEGYSVSREKKESFPLTVTSAQKNPTAFYLCASSRGTSGSSSYNEQFFGPGTRLTVL.

The V and J genes are TRBV29-1 and TRBJ2-1, with TRBD2 matching 9 bases. The CDR3 runs to 16 residues. V trimming: 8 bases; J trimming: 0 bases; junction bases outside the gene matches: 11. Looked up from germline, CDR1 is SQVTM and CDR2 is ANQGSEA. The CDR3 sequence: CSYAPNSGSSYNEQFF. The CDR3 DNA sequence: TGCAGCTACGCACCGAATAGCGGGAGCTCCTACAATGAGCAGTTCTTC.

J is TRBJ2-2 and V is TRBV3-1 (or the pseudogene TRBV3-2), with 9 positions matching TRBD2. Germline V gives CDR1 LGHDT, CDR2 YNNKEL (reference sequence). CDR3 length: 17 amino acids. The V gene end was trimmed by 3 bases and the J gene end by 4 bases; junction bases not matched to a gene: 9. CDR3 protein: CASSQASGNPGTGELFF. CDR3 in DNA: TGTGCCAGCAGCCAGGCTAGCGGGAATCCGGGCACCGGGGAGCTGTTTTTT.

The J gene is TRBJ2-1, the V gene TRBV21-1; TRBD2 reflects the table's D call only, with no check against the DNA. TRBV21-1 is tagged as a pseudogene. The CDR3 spans 8 residues. CDR3 sequence: CASTAKFF. DNA of the CDR3: TGTGCCAGCACCGCTAAGTTCTTC.

The rearrangement joins TRBV27 to TRBJ2-3; 12 bases are a match to TRBD2. V shed 9 bases and J 6 bases; nucleotides not matched to a gene: 10. Germline V gene sequence: CDR1 MNHEY, CDR2 SMNVEV (reference sequence). The CDR3 runs 15 residues. In nucleotides, the CDR3 is TGTGCCAGTGCCTATAGACTAGCGGGGGCCGATACGCAGTATTTT. Encoded protein: CASAYRLAGADTQYF.

The chain links TRBV13 to TRBJ2-7, with 8 nucleotides matching TRBD1. The germline gives CDR1 PRHDT, CDR2 FYEKMQ (reference sequence). The CDR3 is made up of 17 amino acids. With V trimmed by 0 bases and J by 2 bases, 9 bases remained unmatched. This CDR3 reads CASSLGRTGFETYEQYF. CDR3 bases: TGTGCCAGCAGCTTAGGCCGGACAGGGTTTGAAACCTACGAGCAGTACTTC.

The chain joins TRBV18 to TRBJ1-1; D unresolved. The germline CDR1 and CDR2 sequences are KGHSH and LQKENI. The CDR3 spans 13 residues. Trimming stripped 3 bases from V and 6 bases from J, with 11 bases between. Here the CDR3 reads CASSPDTRPEAFF. The CDR3 DNA is TGTGCCAGCTCACCCGACACGCGACCTGAAGCTTTCTTT.

The genes are TRBV30 and TRBJ2-3, with a tentative D call TRBD2 (6 bases). This CDR3 has 14 residues. Between the trimmed V and J ends, which lost 1 base and 2 bases, there was a span of 10 bases. The V gene's germline CDR1 is GTSNPN and CDR2 SVGIG (reference sequence). In DNA, the CDR3 is TGTGCCTGGAGTGAAACGGGGGACACAGATACGCAGTATTTT. This translates into CAWSETGDTDTQYF.

This clone occurred once. The rearrangement uses TRBV30 and TRBJ2-7; a weak D match, TRBD2 (6 bases). V gave up 1 base and J gave up 7 bases, with 17 bases separating them. Germline-derived CDR1 and CDR2 are GTSNPN and SVGIG (reference sequence). The CDR3 runs to 14 residues. The DNA of the CDR3 is TGTGCCTGGAGTGAGGCACGGCACCGGGGGGAGCAGTACTTC. Protein product: CAWSEARHRGEQYF. Looking up the rest from reference TRBV30 and TRBJ2-7 gives the full variable domain: SQTIHQWPATLVQPVGSPLSLECTVEGTSNPNLYWYRQAAGRGLQLLFYSVGIGQISSEVPQNLSASRPQDRQFILSSKKLLLSDSGFYLCAWSEARHRGEQYFGPGTRLTVT.

The gene calls are TRBV27 and TRBJ2-7; D is perhaps TRBD2 (7 bases). Germline V gene data show CDR1 as MNHEY and CDR2 as SMNVEV (reference sequence). Between the trimmed V and J ends, which lost 2 bases and 2 bases, there was a span of 13 bases. The CDR3 is 15 amino acids. This CDR3 is CASSLKGGGAYEQYF. The DNA for the CDR3 is TGTGCCAGCAGTTTAAAGGGGGGAGGGGCCTACGAGCAGTACTTC.